This TCR beta chain was found in a study of CD8+ T cells in alopecia areata. Overall study context: Dosing with tofacitinib proceeded for 6 to 18 months, followed by 6 months off drug. Findings and caveats of the study: A single nonresponder leaves the baseline CD8+ expansion link to response uncertain. Both scalp clonality and the expanded CD8+ clones among the top 100 showed a significant decrease with tofacitinib.

V dropped 5 bases and J dropped 8; count of bases not matched to a gene: 21. Germline V gene sequence: CDR1 SEHNR, CDR2 FQNEAQ (reference sequence). This CDR3 has 18 amino acids. Points on this clone: Antigen specificity is unknown.

Sequencing relied on a cDNA template that was reverse transcribed from extracted RNA. Sequencing was performed with immunoSEQ multiplex PCR; in TCRdb, only in-frame clones are kept and a portion is missing. The sample lists about 180,000 clones; approximately 49% were seen once. The sample's treatment: oral pan-JAK inhibitor, 5-10 mg twice daily. Lesional scalp tissue (obtained by punch biopsy) and peripheral blood were collected from alopecia areata patients. The V call is TRBV7-9, the J call TRBJ2-7; 10 bases fit TRBD2. The sequenced sample was CD8+ T cells sorted from blood, obtained at approximately week 51, from a patient treated with tofacitinib. The TCR comes from a human donor with alopecia areata. CDR3 loop: CASSPLNPGTSVGVQQYF. In nucleotides, the CDR3 is TGTGCCAGCAGCCCGCTCAATCCCGGGACTAGCGTAGGAGTTCAGCAGTACTTC.